The TCR beta chain described here comes from a study of cytomegalovirus exposure and HLA in healthy donors. Overall study findings and caveats: In a later analysis, specific HLA alleles were associated with some 16,000 TCR beta sequences at a 0.05 false discovery rate.

In its sample, this clone was seen a few times. Its antigen is not identified. A multiplex PCR was run with 60 Vbeta primers and 13 Jbeta primers. The method was immunoSEQ multiplex PCR; TCRdb's version includes in-frame clones alone and lacks a portion of them. The table lists more than 100,000 clones, 74% of them singletons. Germline lookup yields CDR1 MNHEY and CDR2 SMNVEV (reference sequence). The CDR3 is made up of 13 amino acids. V lost 5 bases and J 7 bases, leaving 15 bases between the germline ends. Sequenced: PBMCs. This chain uses TRBV27 with TRBJ2-7; possible D gene TRBD2, 6 bases. The receptor was derived from a woman aged 45 to 65 in good health and CMV-seropositive. CDR3 sequence (DNA): TGTGCCAGCAGTGTCCGGGAGTCGAGGGAGCAGTACTTC. This sequence encodes CASSVRESREQYF.